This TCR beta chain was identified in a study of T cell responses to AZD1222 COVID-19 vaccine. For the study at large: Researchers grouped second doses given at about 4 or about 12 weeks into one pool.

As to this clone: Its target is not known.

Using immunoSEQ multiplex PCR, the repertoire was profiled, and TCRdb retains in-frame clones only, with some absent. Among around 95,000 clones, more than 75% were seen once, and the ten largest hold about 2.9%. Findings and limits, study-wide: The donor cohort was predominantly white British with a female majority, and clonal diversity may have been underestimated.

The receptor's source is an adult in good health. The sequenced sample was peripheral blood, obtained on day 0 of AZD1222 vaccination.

The DNA for the CDR3 is TGCAGTGCCAGTAGCGGGAGGGGGCACAATGAGCAGTTCTTC. Residues: CSASSGRGHNEQFF. The chain combines TRBV20-1 with TRBJ2-1; 11 positions agree with TRBD2. V shed 6 bases and J 5 bases; nucleotides not matched to a gene: 6. Germline CDR1 reads DFQATT; CDR2 reads SNEGSKA (reference sequence). CDR3 size: 14 residues.